These T cell receptor beta chains were read from a single sample in a study of radiotherapy plus CTLA-4 blockade in lung cancer. Only in-frame clones appear in the TCRdb table, and some are missing; sequencing was by immunoSEQ multiplex PCR. Here the sample spans approximately 80,000 clones, roughly 79% being singletons. The sequences come from peripheral blood, collected from a patient treated with radiotherapy plus ipilimumab. These receptors originate from a human donor with non-small cell lung cancer whose response to radiotherapy plus ipilimumab could not be evaluated. Some clones in this sample may be carry-over from other donors' samples. The CDR3 runs from the conserved cysteine through the conserved F or W. D genes are given only for firm matches. Some rows mark clone size as missing; the rest say once, few, many or name a class of expanded clone.

>TRBV5-1|NA|TRBJ2-7|NA
TGCGCCAGCAGCCCACAGGGCTACGAGCAGTACTTC
CASSPQGYEQYF
>TRBV6-6|NA|TRBJ2-3|NA
TGTGCCAGCAGTCGAGATACGCAGTATTTT
CASSRDTQYF
>TRBV7-2|TRBD2|TRBJ2-6|NA
TGTGCCAGCAGCTTAAGGGGAGGGAGCTCTGGGGCCAACGTCCTGACTTTC
CASSLRGGSSGANVLTF
>TRBV27|TRBD2|TRBJ2-7|NA
TGTGCCAGCAGTTCGCTCTTGACTAGCGGGGGGGCGACTAGAGAGCAGTACTTC
CASSSLLTSGGATREQYF
>TRBV7-2|TRBD2|TRBJ2-1|NA
TGTGCCAGCAGCGTTAGCGGGAGCTCCTACAATGAGCAGTTCTTC
CASSVSGSSYNEQFF
>TRBV19|NA|TRBJ1-1|NA
TGTGCCAGTAGTATAGGGCCAGGAGGACCGATGAACACTGAAGCTTTCTTT
CASSIGPGGPMNTEAFF
>TRBV6-1|TRBD1|TRBJ2-4|NA
TGTGCCAGCAGTGAAACCCGGACAGGTCCTATAGCCAAAAACATTCAGTACTTC
CASSETRTGPIAKNIQYF
>TRBV5-1|NA|TRBJ2-3|once
TGCGCCAGTACCCGAGGGCTAGCGACAGATACGCAGTATTTT
CASTRGLATDTQYF
>TRBV6-5|NA|TRBJ2-1|NA
TGTGCCAGCAGTCTGACAGGGAGGAATGAGCAGTTCTTC
CASSLTGRNEQFF
>TRBV5-6|TRBD1|TRBJ2-5|once
TGTGCCAGCAGCTTGGTGGCAGGGGGAAGGGAGACCCAGTACTTC
CASSLVAGGRETQYF
>TRBV6-6|NA|TRBJ2-1|NA
TGTGCCAGCAGTTACGGGGCAAGCTCCTACAATGAGCAGTTCTTC
CASSYGASSYNEQFF
>TRBV15|TRBD1|TRBJ1-2|NA
TGTGCCACCAGCAGAGAGCCCAGGGGGACAGAAGCCTTCTATGGCTACACCTTC
CATSREPRGTEAFYGYTF
>TRBV5-4|NA|TRBJ2-7|NA
TGTGCCAGCGGGGGGAGCAACGACTACGAGCAGTACTTC
CASGGSNDYEQYF
>TRBV19|NA|TRBJ1-2|NA
TGTGCCAGTAGTATAGGCGGCGGAATTGATGGCTACACCTTC
CASSIGGGIDGYTF
>TRBV5-1|TRBD1|TRBJ2-2|NA
TGCGCCAGCAGCTTGGGGACAGGGGCCCGGAGGTGTTTTTTT
CASSLGTGARRCFF
>TRBV11-1|NA|TRBJ1-1|NA
TGTGCCAGCAGCATGGAGACAGTCACTGAAGCTTTCTTT
CASSMETVTEAFF
>TRBV7-9|TRBD1|TRBJ2-7|NA
TGTGCCAGCAGCGCCTCCCGGGACAGGAGTCCCTACGAGCAGTACTTC
CASSASRDRSPYEQYF
>TRBV7-9|NA|TRBJ2-3|NA
TGTGCCAGCAGCTTAGACATCGGGGGAACAGATACGCAGTATTTT
CASSLDIGGTDTQYF
>TRBV7-9|NA|TRBJ2-3|NA
TGTGCCAGCAGCTTATGGGACTTTCTCAGCGCAGATACGCAGTATTTT
CASSLWDFLSADTQYF
>TRBV19|TRBD1|TRBJ1-1|NA
TGTGCCAGTTCGGGGACAGGGGGCGTGAGGGCTGAAGCTTTCTTT
CASSGTGGVRAEAFF
>TRBV4-1|TRBD1|TRBJ1-2|NA
TGCGCCAGCAGCCGCCGGAGGACAGGGAACGACTATGGCTACACCTTC
CASSRRRTGNDYGYTF
>TRBV5-1|NA|TRBJ2-2|NA
TGCGCCAGCAGCGTTCAGGGTGGCACCGGGGAGCTGTTTTTT
CASSVQGGTGELFF
>TRBV5-1|NA|TRBJ1-6|NA
TGCGCCAGCAGCTCAACAGGGCGGGCAAATAATTCACCCCTCCACTTT
CASSSTGRANNSPLHF
>TRBV5-8|TRBD1|TRBJ2-7|NA
TGTGCCAGCAGCCTTGGGACAGGGTCAACCGAGCAGTACTTC
CASSLGTGSTEQYF
>TRBV30|TRBD2|TRBJ2-5|NA
TGTGCCTGGAGTGGAACCGGACTAGCGGGGTTAGAGACCCAGTACTTC
CAWSGTGLAGLETQYF
>TRBV28|TRBD2|TRBJ2-1|NA
TGTGCCAGCAGTTTAGGGCTAGCGGGAGCGCGCCCCGTCGTCTTC
CASSLGLAGARPVVF
>TRBV19|NA|TRBJ2-2|NA
TGTGCCAGTAGTACACCTACAGGGCCCGGGGAGCTGTTTTTT
CASSTPTGPGELFF
>TRBV28|TRBD2|TRBJ2-7|NA
TGTGCCACCCCGGGGGGGGCGGAAGGCGAGCAGTACTTC
CATPGGAEGEQYF
>TRBV28|NA|TRBJ2-7|NA
TGTGCCAGCCATGGACATGGATTCACTTCCCAGTACTTC
CASHGHGFTSQYF
>TRBV5-1|NA|TRBJ1-4|NA
TGCGCCAGCAGCTTGGAAAGGGGGACTAATGAAAAACTGTTTTTT
CASSLERGTNEKLFF
>TRBV19|NA|TRBJ1-1|NA
TGTGCCAGTAGTCGAGCGCAGGGTTTCACTGAAGCTTTCTTT
CASSRAQGFTEAFF
>TRBV7-2|TRBD1|TRBJ2-7|few
TGTGCCAGCAGTCCTGTAGGGGGCCCCTACGAGCAGTACTTC
CASSPVGGPYEQYF
>TRBV6-5|NA|TRBJ2-3|NA
TGTGCCAGCAGTTACGGGGGCCCCCCAGATACGCAGTATTTT
CASSYGGPPDTQYF
>TRBV10-3|TRBD2|TRBJ2-3|NA
TGTGCCATCGGTGAGGAAGACAGGGGACTAGCGGGGCTCACAGATACGCAGTATTTT
CAIGEEDRGLAGLTDTQYF
>TRBV4-1|NA|TRBJ2-7|NA
TGCGCCAGCAGCCAAGACGCAGCTATGGCGGGGTCCTCCTACGAGCAGTACTTC
CASSQDAAMAGSSYEQYF
>TRBV15|TRBD2|TRBJ2-3|NA
TGTGCCACCAGCAGAGTAACGGGGAGGGACACAGATACGCAGTATTTT
CATSRVTGRDTDTQYF
>TRBV6-5|TRBD1|TRBJ2-7|NA
TGTGCCAGCATCGGGACAGTGCAATTCTACGAGCAGTACTTC
CASIGTVQFYEQYF
>TRBV15|TRBD2|TRBJ2-1|NA
TGTGCCACCAGCGGAGACTACGAGTCCGGGAGCGGGGGACTAGCGGTTCCCGAACATGAGCAGTTCTTC
CATSGDYESGSGGLAVPEHEQFF
>TRBV18|NA|TRBJ2-1|NA
TGTGCCAGCTCACCGCAACAGGGACGGGCGTCCTACAATGAGCAGTTCTTC
CASSPQQGRASYNEQFF
>TRBV28|NA|TRBJ1-4|NA
TGTGCCAGCAGCACCCTACCATCGGGAGGGGAAAAACTGTTTTTT
CASSTLPSGGEKLFF
>TRBV13|NA|TRBJ2-1|few
TGTGCCAGCAGTACCTATACTGATGAGCAGTTCTTC
CASSTYTDEQFF
>TRBV9|NA|TRBJ2-6|few
TGTGCCAGCAGCGTAGGGAGGCTCTCTGGGGCCAACGTCCTGACTTTC
CASSVGRLSGANVLTF
>TRBV5-1|NA|TRBJ1-1|NA
TGCGCCAGCAGCTCGCGCGGGGAGGGGAGAAGGACTGAAGCTTTCTTT
CASSSRGEGRRTEAFF
>TRBV2|NA|TRBJ1-1|NA
TGTGCCACCCCCCGTTGGGGCGGGGACACTGAAGCTTTCTTT
CATPRWGGDTEAFF
>TRBV6-5|NA|TRBJ2-7|NA
TGTGCCAGCAGCCTCCGTCAGGGGGGACCCTACGAGCAGTACTTC
CASSLRQGGPYEQYF
>TRBV25-1|TRBD1|TRBJ2-1|NA
TGTGCCAGCAGTGAATCGTCAGGGGGAAATGAGCAGTTCTTC
CASSESSGGNEQFF
>TRBV13|TRBD1|TRBJ2-1|NA
TGTGCCAGCAGCTCCAAACCCCGACAGGGGGCCTACAATGAGCAGTTCTTC
CASSSKPRQGAYNEQFF
>TRBV5-6|NA|TRBJ2-7|NA
TGTGCCAGCAGCTTGGTTCCGGGGGCCTACGAGCAGTACTTC
CASSLVPGAYEQYF
>TRBV28|TRBD1|TRBJ1-5|once
TGTGCCAGCAGACGGGGACAGGGTCAGCCCCAGCATTTT
CASRRGQGQPQHF
>TRBV7-3|TRBD1|TRBJ1-1|NA
TGTGCCAGCAGCCCCAGACAGGGGGCCAGATTGAACACTGAAGCTTTCTTT
CASSPRQGARLNTEAFF
>TRBV6-4|TRBD1|TRBJ2-2|once
TGTGCCAGCAGTCCGGGACAGGGTAACACCGGGGAGCTGTTTTTT
CASSPGQGNTGELFF
>TRBV27|TRBD2|TRBJ2-1|NA
TGTGCCAGCAGTCCCTTAGCGGGGAGCTCCTACAATGAGCAGTTCTTC
CASSPLAGSSYNEQFF
>TRBV7-2|TRBD1|TRBJ2-7|NA
TGTGCCAGCAGCGCCCAGGGGGACATCTACGAGCAGTACTTC
CASSAQGDIYEQYF